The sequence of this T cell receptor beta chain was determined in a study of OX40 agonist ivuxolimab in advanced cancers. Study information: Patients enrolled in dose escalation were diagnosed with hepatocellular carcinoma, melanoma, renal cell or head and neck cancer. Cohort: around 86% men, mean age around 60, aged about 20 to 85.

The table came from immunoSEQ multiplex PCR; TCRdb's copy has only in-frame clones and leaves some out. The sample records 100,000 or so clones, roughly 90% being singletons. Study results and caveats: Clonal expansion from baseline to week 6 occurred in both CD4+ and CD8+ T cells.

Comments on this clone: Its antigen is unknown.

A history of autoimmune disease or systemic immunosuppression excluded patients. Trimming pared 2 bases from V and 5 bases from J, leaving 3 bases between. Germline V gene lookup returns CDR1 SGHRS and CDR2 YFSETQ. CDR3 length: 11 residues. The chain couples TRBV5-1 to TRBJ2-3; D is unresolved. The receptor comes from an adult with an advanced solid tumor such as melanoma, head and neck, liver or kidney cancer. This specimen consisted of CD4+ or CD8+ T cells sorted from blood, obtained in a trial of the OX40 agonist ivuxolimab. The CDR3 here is CASSFIDTQYF. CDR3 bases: TGCGCCAGCAGCTTTATAGATACGCAGTATTTT.